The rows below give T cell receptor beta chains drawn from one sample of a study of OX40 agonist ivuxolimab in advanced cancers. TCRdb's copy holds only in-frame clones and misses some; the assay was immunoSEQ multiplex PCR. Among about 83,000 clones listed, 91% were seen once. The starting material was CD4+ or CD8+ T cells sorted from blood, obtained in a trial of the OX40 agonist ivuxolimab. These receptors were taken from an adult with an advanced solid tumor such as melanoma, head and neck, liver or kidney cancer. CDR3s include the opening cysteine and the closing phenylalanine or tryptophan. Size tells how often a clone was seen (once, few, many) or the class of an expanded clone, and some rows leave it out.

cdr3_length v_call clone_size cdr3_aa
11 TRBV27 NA CASSRTDTQYF
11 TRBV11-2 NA CASSLGSGAFF
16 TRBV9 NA CASSGAGGGNYNEQFF
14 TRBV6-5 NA CASSYVGGDTEAFF
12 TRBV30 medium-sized CAWTYGGTEAFF
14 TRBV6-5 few CASSYGTGTGPQHF
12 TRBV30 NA CAWSVVGYEQYF
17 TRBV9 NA CASSVDFDGGQLYGYTF
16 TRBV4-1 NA CASSQDGPANTGELFF
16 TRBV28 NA CASSLLQGEGNQPQHF
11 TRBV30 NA CAGYQGFGYTF
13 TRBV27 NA CASSFQNTGELFF
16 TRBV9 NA CASSVDATGQSYGYTF
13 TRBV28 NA CASSLRGAAEAFF
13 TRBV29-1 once CSVRTGNTGELFF
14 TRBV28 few CASSFLGQGGEQYF
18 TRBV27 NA CASSFSSRSLAVTGELFF
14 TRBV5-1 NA CASTPLLARETQYF
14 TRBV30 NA CAWSLGTGDEKLFF
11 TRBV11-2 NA CASSWSGELFF
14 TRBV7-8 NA CASSLALADNEQFF
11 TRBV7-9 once CASSFTDTQYF
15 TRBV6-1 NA CASSQGQLLGNTIYF
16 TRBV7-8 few CASSRGKRVPNNEQFF
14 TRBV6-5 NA CASSYSQTDYEQYF
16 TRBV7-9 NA CASSLGGEYSNQPQHF
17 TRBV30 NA CAWDRLEGNSGANVLTF
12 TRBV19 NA CAAMWGRAGYTF
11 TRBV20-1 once CSAILGYEQYF
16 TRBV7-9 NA CASSLRGAASYNEQFF
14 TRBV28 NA CASSPLRRGAVGYF
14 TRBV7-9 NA CASSPYIPNTEAFF
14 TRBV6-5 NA CASSILAEYNEQFF
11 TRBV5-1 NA CASSDEETQYF
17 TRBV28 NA CASSFSPGQGAYNEQFF
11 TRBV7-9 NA CASSPSDEQFF
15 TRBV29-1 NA CSVEDGLAGHYTQYF
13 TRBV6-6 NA CASNQDRGYEQYF
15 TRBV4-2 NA CASSQATSSSYEQYF
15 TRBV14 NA CASSPESVAVGEQFF
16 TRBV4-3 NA CASSQGVAGYTDTQYF
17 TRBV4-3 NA CASRLTVLGEGNSPLHF
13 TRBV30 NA CAWSVGGRETQYF
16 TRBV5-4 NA CASSFDRDTYTSPLHF
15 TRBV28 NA CASSAPGGPYNEQFF
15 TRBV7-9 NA CASSSQDRGNEKLFF
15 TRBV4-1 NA CASSQGQGNNQPQHF
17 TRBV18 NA CASSPGRAVYAYNEQFF
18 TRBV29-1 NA CSVEREYGVPASTDTQYF
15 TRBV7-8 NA CASSPSGGIYNEQFF
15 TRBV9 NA CASSVGGGRADTQYF
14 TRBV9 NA CASTLRDGYNEQFF
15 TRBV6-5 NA CASHGGAGWTGELFF
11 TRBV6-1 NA CASRQNQPQHF